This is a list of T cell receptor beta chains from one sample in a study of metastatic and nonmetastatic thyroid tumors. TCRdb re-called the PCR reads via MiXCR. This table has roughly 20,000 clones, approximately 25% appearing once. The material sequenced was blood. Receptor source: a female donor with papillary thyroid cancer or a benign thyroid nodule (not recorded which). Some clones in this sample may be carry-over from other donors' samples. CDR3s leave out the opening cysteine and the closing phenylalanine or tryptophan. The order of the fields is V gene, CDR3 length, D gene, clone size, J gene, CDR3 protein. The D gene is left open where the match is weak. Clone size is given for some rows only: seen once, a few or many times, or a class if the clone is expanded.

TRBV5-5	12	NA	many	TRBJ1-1	ASSLEAVNTEAF
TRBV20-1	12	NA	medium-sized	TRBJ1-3	SATTGRGRNTIY
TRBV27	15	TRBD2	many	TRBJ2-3	ASSLLVAGGPGDTQY
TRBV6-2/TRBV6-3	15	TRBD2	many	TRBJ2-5	ASSPGWMAGGPETQY
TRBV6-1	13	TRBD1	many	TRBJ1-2	ASSSPGQANYGYT
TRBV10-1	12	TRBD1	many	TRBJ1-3	ASGTGGSENTIY
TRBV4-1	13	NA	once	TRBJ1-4	ASSQDGFTNEKLF
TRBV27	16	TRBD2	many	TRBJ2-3	ASSWTFTAGVVPDTQY
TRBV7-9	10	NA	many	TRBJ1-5	ASSVGGGAQH
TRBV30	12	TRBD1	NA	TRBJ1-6	AWSRGGGNSPLH
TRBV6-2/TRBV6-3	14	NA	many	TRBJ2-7	ASSYSLVGGGNEQY
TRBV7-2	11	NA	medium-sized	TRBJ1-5	ASSLQHNQPQH
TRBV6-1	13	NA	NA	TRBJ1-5	ASSEGGGSDQPQH
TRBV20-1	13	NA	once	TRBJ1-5	SARSGTGANKPHH
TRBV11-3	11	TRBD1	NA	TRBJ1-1	ASSPGQGTEAF
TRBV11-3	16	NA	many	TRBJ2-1	ASTEFDSPGIIINEQF
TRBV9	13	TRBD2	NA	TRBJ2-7	ASSPSLAVNYEQY
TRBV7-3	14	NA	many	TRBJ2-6	ASSSTGVSGANVLT
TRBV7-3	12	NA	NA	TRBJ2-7	ACSLYPGSYEQN
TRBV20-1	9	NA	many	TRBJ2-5	SAAGEETQY
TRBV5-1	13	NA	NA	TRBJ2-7	ASSLGDPNSYEQY
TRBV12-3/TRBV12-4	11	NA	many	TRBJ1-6	ASSLALGSPLH
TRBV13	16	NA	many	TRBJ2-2	ASSRRGQTGMNTGELF
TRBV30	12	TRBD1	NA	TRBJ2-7	ACRDRDSSYEQY
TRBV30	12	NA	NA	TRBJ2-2	AWSDRRFPGELF
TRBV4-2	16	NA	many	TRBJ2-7	ASSHSSGPAVWSHEQY
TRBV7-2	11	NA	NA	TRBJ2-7	ASSLIVGYEQY
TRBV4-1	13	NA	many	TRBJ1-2	ASSQVGPGGYGYT
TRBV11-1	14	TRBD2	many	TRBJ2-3	ASSLKTSWLADTQY
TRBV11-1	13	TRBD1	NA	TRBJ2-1	ASSLRQGQYNEQF
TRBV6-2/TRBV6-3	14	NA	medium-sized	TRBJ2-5	ATWPPPAEMRETQY
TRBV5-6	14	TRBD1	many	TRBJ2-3	ASSSPGQGSRDTQY
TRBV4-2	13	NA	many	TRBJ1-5	ASSRDVQLTQPQH
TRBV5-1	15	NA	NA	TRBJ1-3	ASSPRTGPGGGNTIY
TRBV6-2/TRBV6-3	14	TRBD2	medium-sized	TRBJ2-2	ASSTGLAVNTGELF
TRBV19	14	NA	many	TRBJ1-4	ASSIGQGRTNEKLF
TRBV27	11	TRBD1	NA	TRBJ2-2	ATATGGSGELF
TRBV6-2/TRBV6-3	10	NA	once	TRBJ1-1	ASSGGRGEPF
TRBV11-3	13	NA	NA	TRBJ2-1	ASSQGLKNYNEQF
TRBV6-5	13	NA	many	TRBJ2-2	ASSYAFGYTGELF
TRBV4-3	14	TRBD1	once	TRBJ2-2	ASSQGLDRVAGELF
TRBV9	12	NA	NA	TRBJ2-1	ASSVDPSYNEQF
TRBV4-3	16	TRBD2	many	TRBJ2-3	ASSQEVSGRALTDTQY
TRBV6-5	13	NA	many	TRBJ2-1	ASSYSYLGGNEQF
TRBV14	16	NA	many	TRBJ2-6	ASSQARGLSSGANVLT
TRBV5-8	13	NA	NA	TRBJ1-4	ASSRGVGGGEKLF
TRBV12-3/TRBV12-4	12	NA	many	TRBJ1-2	ASSFRGAGHGYT
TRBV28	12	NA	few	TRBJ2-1	ASSFPGRYNEQF
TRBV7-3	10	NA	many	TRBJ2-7	ASSLATGRQY
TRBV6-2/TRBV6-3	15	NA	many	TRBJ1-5	ASSRGPGRYSNQPQH
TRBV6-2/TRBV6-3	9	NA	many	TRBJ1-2	ASSPRGGYT
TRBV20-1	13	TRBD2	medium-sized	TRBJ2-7	SATSQTSGSYEQY
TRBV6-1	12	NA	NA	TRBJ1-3	ASFRHGTGNTIY
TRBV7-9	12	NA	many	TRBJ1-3	ASSKDRWGDTIY
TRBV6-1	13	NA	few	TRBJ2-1	ASSADRGGSGEQF
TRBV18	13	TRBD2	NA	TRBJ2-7	ASSPPRGEGYEQY